Following are 31 T cell receptor beta chains from one sample sequenced in a study of blood T cells in healthy people across ages. Primed by a sample-barcoded 5' primer and a J-beta primer mix, a second PCR proceeded for about 6 to 11 cycles. TCRdb independently ran MiXCR on the 5' RACE reads; one entry per CDR3 protein. The sample carries approximately 2,000,000 distinct CDR3 sequences, more than 35% recorded once. Sequencing was carried out using blood. The receptor set was obtained from a human donor in good health.

The V gene is TRBV4-3, the J gene TRBJ2-3, with D unclear. Germline CDR1 is LGHNA and CDR2 is YSLEER. Trimming took 0 bases from V and 8 from J, leaving 12 bases between them. The CDR3 length is 14 residues. The CDR3 spells CASSQDSTDGTQYF. The CDR3 DNA follows: TGCGCCAGCAGCCAAGATTCTACTGATGGTACGCAGTATTTT.

The rearrangement joins TRBV28 to TRBJ1-4; D uncertain. V shed 4 bases and J shed 3 bases, with 18 bases lying between them. This CDR3 has 17 residues. CDR1 is MDHEN, CDR2 SYDVKM, per germline. This CDR3 is CASSSLRLGNSNEKLFF. The CDR3 coding sequence is TGTGCCAGCAGTTCGCTCCGATTGGGCAACTCTAATGAAAAACTGTTTTTT.

The chain has TRBV5-1 and TRBJ2-3, with D maybe TRBD1 (6 bases). V dropped 3 bases and J dropped 5 bases, with 13 bases sitting between them. The CDR3 is 14 residues long. From germline, CDR1 is SGHRS and CDR2 YFSETQ. The CDR3 sequence is CASSSGADRDTQYF. CDR3 nucleotide sequence: TGCGCCAGCAGCTCCGGGGCGGACAGAGATACGCAGTATTTT.

This clonotype was seen at least ten times. This chain joins TRBV6-4 and TRBJ2-1; D is perhaps TRBD1 (7 bases). Germline CDR1 MRHNA, CDR2 SNTAGT. This CDR3 is built from 15 residues. V lost 2 bases, J lost 7 bases, and 15 bases lay in between. The CDR3 loop reads CASSDGQGGFNEQFF. CDR3 nucleotides: TGTGCCAGCAGTGACGGGCAGGGGGGTTTTAATGAGCAGTTCTTC.

V is TRBV20-1 and J is TRBJ2-1, with a possible D match to TRBD1 (5 bases). This CDR3 region has 13 residues. Germline V CDR1 and CDR2: DFQATT, SNEGSKA (reference sequence). The CDR3 nucleotides read TGCAGACCGCGACAGAGCTCCTACAATGAGCAGTTCTTC. Amino acids: CRPRQSSYNEQFF.

The chain is built from TRBV5-1 and TRBJ2-7; D is undetermined. The CDR3 contains 15 residues. Germline values: CDR1 SGHRS, CDR2 YFSETQ. Trimming took 4 bases from V and 1 from J, leaving 15 bases between them. The CDR3 DNA sequence: TGCGCCAGCAGCCCACGGCGAGACAATTCCTACGAGCAGTACTTC. It specifies CASSPRRDNSYEQYF.

This clonotype was seen only a few times. The V call is TRBV7-2, the J call TRBJ1-2, with unresolved D. V shed 5 bases and J shed 0 bases, with 13 bases lying between them. Germline values: CDR1 SGHTA, CDR2 FQGNSA. The CDR3 runs to 15 residues. The CDR3 DNA reads TGTGCCAGCAGCCAGTCCCCCCCTCCTAACTATGGCTACACCTTC. It translates to CASSQSPPPNYGYTF.

This clonotype has just a few counts. The chain has TRBV9 and TRBJ2-4, with D possibly TRBD2 on 6 matching bases. The CDR3 has 16 residues. Germline loops: CDR1 SGDLS, CDR2 YYNGEE. V was shortened by 0 bases and J by 1 base, with 11 bases between the two germline ends. The CDR3 DNA reads as TGTGCCAGCAGCGTAGGACTAGAGGATGCCAAAAACATTCAGTACTTC. The encoded protein is CASSVGLEDAKNIQYF.

This sequence joins TRBV9 and TRBJ2-3, with 9 bases fitting TRBD2. The CDR3 contains 16 residues. CDR1 SGDLS and CDR2 YYNGEE come from the germline V gene. J gave up 4 bases and V 3 bases, and 9 bases lay outside the gene matches. In nucleotides, the CDR3 is TGTGCCAGCAGCGGCCTTGGGACTAGCCTCGCAGATACGCAGTATTTT. Translation: CASSGLGTSLADTQYF.

The table lists this clonotype with a few counts. The V gene is TRBV5-1, the J gene TRBJ2-5; D possibly corresponds to TRBD2 (5 bases). Trimming shortened V by 3 bases and J by 3 bases, and 9 bases separated the two germline ends. There are 13 residues in the CDR3. Germline V CDR1 and CDR2: SGHRS, YFSETQ. The CDR3, as DNA: TGCGCCAGCAGCTGGGCAGCGGAAGAGACCCAGTACTTC. It specifies CASSWAAEETQYF. The full variable domain, with the rest looked up from reference TRBV5-1 and TRBJ2-5, is KAGVTQTPRYLIKTRGQQVTLSCSPISGHRSVSWYQQTPGQGLQFLFEYFSETQRNKGNFPGRFSGRQFSNSRSEMNVSTLELGDSALYLCASSWAAEETQYFGPGTRLLVL.

The chain is built from TRBV5-1 and TRBJ2-6; D unresolved. Per the germline V gene, CDR1 is SGHRS and CDR2 is YFSETQ. The germline V and J ends were trimmed by 3 bases and 2 bases, with 12 bases remaining between them. The CDR3 contains 16 residues. The CDR3 bases are TGCGCCAGCAGCTCCGTTGGAGCAACTGGGGCCAACGTCCTGACTTTC. It is translated as CASSSVGATGANVLTF.

This clonotype was seen only once. The junction differs from germline at one of its ends, possibly a read error. This chain uses TRBV6-2 or TRBV6-3 with TRBJ2-1; 7 bases line up with TRBD1. CDR3 length: 15 amino acids. The germline gives CDR1 MNHEY, CDR2 SVGEGT. The CDR3, as DNA: TGTACCAGCACCGGGACAGATAAGACCTACAGTGAGCAGTTCTTC. Its translation: CTSTGTDKTYSEQFF.

A word on this clonotype: The junction does not match germline at one end; this may be a read error. The rearrangement joins TRBV6-2 or TRBV6-3 to TRBJ2-6; D is unclear. This CDR3 is built from 13 residues. Per the germline V gene, CDR1 is MNHEY and CDR2 is SVGEGT. The DNA of the CDR3 is TGTGCCAGCAGAGGTGCTGGGACCAACGTCCTGACTTTC. Residues: CASRGAGTNVLTF.

This sequence joins TRBV4-3 and TRBJ1-2; perhaps TRBD1 as D (6 bases). The germline V gene encodes CDR1 LGHNA and CDR2 YSLEER. There are 15 residues in the CDR3. V lost 0 bases and J 5 bases, leaving 13 bases between the germline ends. The CDR3: CASSQDPGEGYGYTF. The CDR3 bases are TGCGCCAGCAGCCAAGATCCAGGGGAGGGTTATGGCTACACCTTC.

The V gene is TRBV28, the J gene TRBJ2-7, with TRBD2 identical over 7 bases. In germline, CDR1 is MDHEN, CDR2 SYDVKM. The length of the CDR3 is 13 residues. The V gene end was trimmed by 5 bases and the J gene end by 2 bases; junction bases not matched to a gene: 3. As DNA, the CDR3 is TGTGCCAGCAGTGGGACTAACACCTACGAGCAGTACTTC. This codes for CASSGTNTYEQYF.

This clonotype showed up many times. This chain links TRBV27 with TRBJ2-5, with TRBD1 matching 10 bases. Trimming cost V 5 bases and J 2 bases; bases outside gene matches: 11. The germline V gene has CDR1 MNHEY and CDR2 SMNVEV (reference sequence). CDR3 length equals 17 residues. The CDR3 DNA reads TGTGCCAGCAGTACTCGACAGGGGGCAGGGGCTCAAGAGACCCAGTACTTC. Its protein product is CASSTRQGAGAQETQYF.

This clonotype was observed a handful of times. A much larger clone lies a single base off, so this may be a read error. V and J are TRBV10-3 and TRBJ2-3; 7 bases align to TRBD1. The CDR3 has 14 amino acids. V shed 6 bases, J shed 6 bases, and the junction held 9 bases outside the gene matches. Looked up from germline, CDR1 is ENHRY and CDR2 is SYGVKD. The chain's CDR3 is CAIRVLDRRDTQYF. Here the CDR3 DNA reads TGTGCCATCAGGGTACTGGACAGGAGGGATACGCAGTATTTT.

This clonotype was counted a few times. CDR3 loop: CASRSGQVELEAFF. For the CDR3, the DNA is TGTGCCAGCAGATCCGGACAGGTGGAATTAGAAGCTTTCTTT. The rearrangement joins TRBV3-1 to TRBJ1-1; the match to TRBD1 covers 7 bases. With 6 bases clipped from V and 8 bases from J, the junction kept 12 bases outside the gene matches. The CDR3 runs 14 residues. CDR1 LGHDT and CDR2 YNNKEL come from the germline V gene (reference sequence).

CDR3 residues: CASTNDRDGQPQHF. In nucleotides, the CDR3 is TGTGCCAGCACCAACGACAGGGACGGCCAGCCCCAGCATTTT. V gene TRBV7-9 combines with J gene TRBJ1-5; TRBD1 aligns across 7 bases. Germline CDR1 reads SEHNR; CDR2 reads FQNEAQ (reference sequence). The V gene end was trimmed by 7 bases and the J gene end by 7 bases; junction bases not matched to a gene: 10. This CDR3 region has 14 residues.

This clonotype was detected a few times. This chain links TRBV30 with TRBJ2-5, with 9 nucleotides matching TRBD1. The J call is doubtful: the DNA matches TRBJ2-7 better. This CDR3 has 13 residues. Germline assignment: CDR1 GTSNPN and CDR2 SVGIG (reference sequence). This chain's CDR3 is CAWKGQGEDEQYF. CDR3 coding DNA: TGTGCCTGGAAGGGACAGGGTGAAGACGAGCAGTACTTC.

This clonotype was seen more than once but under ten times. The chain is built from TRBV12-3 or TRBV12-4 and TRBJ1-5; D is uncertain. The CDR3 covers 17 residues. The V and J ends lost 6 bases and 7 bases respectively, with 25 bases between them. The CDR3 sequence is CASSYDTADSTIQPQHF. CDR3 nucleotides: TGTGCCAGCAGCTACGATACAGCCGACTCGACAATCCAGCCCCAGCATTTT.

This clonotype was found many times. This rearrangement joins TRBV20-1 to TRBJ2-5; D may be TRBD1 (5 bases). The ends were cut back, 6 bases at V and 2 bases at J, with 13 bases in the middle. The CDR3 contains 13 residues. Per germline, CDR1 DFQATT and CDR2 SNEGSKA (reference sequence). This chain's CDR3 is CSARRGGQETQYF. CDR3 nucleotide sequence: TGCAGTGCGCGAAGGGGCGGTCAAGAGACCCAGTACTTC.

The chain employs TRBV6-2 or TRBV6-3 and TRBJ2-1; perhaps TRBD1 as D (7 bases). Germline loops: CDR1 MNHEY, CDR2 SVGEGT. There are 19 residues in the CDR3. V shed 6 bases and J shed 2 bases, with 26 bases lying between them. CDR3 sequence reads: CASSLQGSRAGITYNEQFF. As DNA, the CDR3 is TGTGCCAGCAGCCTACAGGGGAGCAGAGCGGGTATCACCTACAATGAGCAGTTCTTC.

This clonotype occurred once. This sequence joins TRBV13 and TRBJ1-2, with a possible D match to TRBD1 (6 bases). The germline CDR1 and CDR2 sequences are PRHDT and FYEKMQ (reference sequence). With 5 bases removed from V and 2 bases from J, the gap between germline ends came to 15 bases. This CDR3 has 15 amino acids. The CDR3: CASSPDYQGNYGYTF. In nucleotides, the CDR3 is TGTGCCAGCAGCCCGGATTATCAGGGGAACTATGGCTACACCTTC.

This clonotype has just a few counts. CDR3 DNA sequence: TGTGCCAGCAGTTTTCTGGCGTGGGGTTCGCCTAACTATGGCTACACCTTC. Protein: CASSFLAWGSPNYGYTF. The rearrangement uses TRBV12-3 or TRBV12-4 and TRBJ1-2; no firm D call. The CDR3 consists of 17 residues. The V and J ends lost 3 bases and 0 bases respectively, with 17 bases between them.

The chain carries TRBV27 and TRBJ2-7, with D perhaps matching TRBD1 or TRBD2 (5 bases each). V lost 3 bases to trimming and J lost 2 bases, with 14 bases between them. Germline values: CDR1 MNHEY, CDR2 SMNVEV (reference sequence). CDR3 length: 15 amino acids. The CDR3 DNA reads TGTGCCAGCAGTTTTCCCGGGACGAGCACCTACGAGCAGTACTTC. Translating it yields CASSFPGTSTYEQYF.

V usage is TRBV12-3 or TRBV12-4 and J usage is TRBJ2-5; no clear D gene. This CDR3 has 14 amino acids. Trimming took 0 bases from V and 7 from J, leaving 12 bases between them. The DNA of the CDR3 is TGTGCCAGCAGTTTAGCGAGTATGGGCGGGACCCAGTACTTC. It yields the protein CASSLASMGGTQYF.

This clonotype was detected a few times. The chain couples TRBV15 to TRBJ2-7; D unclear. Trimming removed 0 bases from V and 5 bases from J, with 14 bases in between. Germline CDR1 reads LNHNV; CDR2 reads YYDKDF (reference sequence). CDR3 size: 15 residues. As DNA, the CDR3 is TGTGCCACCAGCAGAGATCGTAGGACCTTGGACGAGCAGTACTTC. Translated: CATSRDRRTLDEQYF.

The chain uses TRBV24-1 and TRBJ2-4, with D tentatively TRBD2 (6 bases). CDR3 length equals 17 residues. Trimming cost V 2 bases and J 13 bases, with 26 bases left between them. CDR1 and CDR2 from the germline V gene are KGHDR and SFDVKD. The CDR3 sequence is CATSDSSGWALIREQYF. In nucleotides, the CDR3 is TGTGCCACCAGTGATTCATCCGGGTGGGCCCTAATACGGGAGCAGTACTTC.

This rearrangement joins TRBV7-6 to TRBJ1-2; D remains unclear. Per the germline V gene, CDR1 is SGHVS and CDR2 is FNYEAQ. This CDR3 comprises 16 residues. V shed 5 bases and J shed 6 bases, with 22 bases lying between them. The CDR3 coding sequence is TGTGCCAGCAGCGAAGCTGGGGAACTTGATCCCCATGGCTACACCTTC. It encodes CASSEAGELDPHGYTF.

This clonotype showed up just once. The chain has TRBV9 and TRBJ2-5; D is perhaps TRBD2 (5 bases). The DNA end lines up better with TRBJ2-7; the J call may be wrong. The CDR3 length is 14 residues. Germline V gene data show CDR1 as SGDLS and CDR2 as YYNGEE. CDR3 nucleotide sequence: TGTGCCAGCAGTCGAGGGCGGGTTAGCTACGAGCAGTACTTC. This gives the protein CASSRGRVSYEQYF.